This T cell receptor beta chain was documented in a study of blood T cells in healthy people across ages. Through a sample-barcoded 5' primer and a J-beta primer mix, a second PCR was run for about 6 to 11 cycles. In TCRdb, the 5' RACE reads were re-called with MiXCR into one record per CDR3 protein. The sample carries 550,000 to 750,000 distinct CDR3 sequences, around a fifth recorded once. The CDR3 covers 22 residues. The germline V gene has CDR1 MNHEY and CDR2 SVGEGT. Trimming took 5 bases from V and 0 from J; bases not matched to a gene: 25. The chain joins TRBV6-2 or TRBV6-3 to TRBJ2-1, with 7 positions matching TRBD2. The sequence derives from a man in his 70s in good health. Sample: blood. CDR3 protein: CASSPLGAGRSGVRGSYNEQFF. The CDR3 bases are TGTGCCAGCAGTCCTCTTGGGGCGGGCAGGAGCGGGGTGAGGGGCTCCTACAATGAGCAGTTCTTC.